This TCR beta chain was identified during a study of blood T cell repertoires in COVID-19. At the level of the study: T cells, B-cell-depleted T cells, or PBMCs supplied cDNA or gDNA.

This clone was observed a few times. The V gene's germline CDR1 is GTSNPN and CDR2 SVGIG (reference sequence). Trimming took 5 bases from V and 5 from J; bases not matched to a gene: 6. This CDR3 region has 14 residues. TCRdb's copy holds only in-frame clones and misses some; the assay was immunoSEQ multiplex PCR. The table lists 150,000 to 200,000 clones, about nine tenths of them singletons. J is TRBJ1-6 and V is TRBV30, with TRBD1 identical over 7 bases. The sequence derives from a man aged 25 to 40 with COVID-19, enrolled during active disease. Sequencing used peripheral blood. The CDR3 sequence: CAWASGQNNSPLHF. CDR3 in DNA: TGTGCCTGGGCCTCGGGACAGAATAATTCACCCCTCCACTTT.